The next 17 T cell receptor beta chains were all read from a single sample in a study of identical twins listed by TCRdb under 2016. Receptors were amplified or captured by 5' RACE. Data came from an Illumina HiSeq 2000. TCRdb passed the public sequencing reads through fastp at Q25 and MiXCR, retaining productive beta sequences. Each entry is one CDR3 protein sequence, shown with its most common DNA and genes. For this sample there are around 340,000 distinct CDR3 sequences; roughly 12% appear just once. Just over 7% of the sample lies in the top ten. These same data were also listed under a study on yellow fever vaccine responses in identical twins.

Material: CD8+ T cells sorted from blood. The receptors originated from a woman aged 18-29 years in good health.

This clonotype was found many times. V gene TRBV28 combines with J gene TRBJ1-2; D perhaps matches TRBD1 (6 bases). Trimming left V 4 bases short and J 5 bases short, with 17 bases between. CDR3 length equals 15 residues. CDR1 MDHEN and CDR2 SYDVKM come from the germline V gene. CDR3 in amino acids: CASSYNRDNRYGYTF. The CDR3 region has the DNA TGTGCCAGCAGTTACAACCGGGACAACCGTTATGGCTACACCTTC.

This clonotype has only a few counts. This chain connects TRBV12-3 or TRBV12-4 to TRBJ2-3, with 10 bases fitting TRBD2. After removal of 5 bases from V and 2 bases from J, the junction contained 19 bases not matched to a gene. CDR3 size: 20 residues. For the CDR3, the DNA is TGTGCCAGCAGTCCCCCCCCCACTAGCGGGGAGTGGCCCGACACAGATACGCAGTATTTT. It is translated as CASSPPPTSGEWPDTDTQYF.

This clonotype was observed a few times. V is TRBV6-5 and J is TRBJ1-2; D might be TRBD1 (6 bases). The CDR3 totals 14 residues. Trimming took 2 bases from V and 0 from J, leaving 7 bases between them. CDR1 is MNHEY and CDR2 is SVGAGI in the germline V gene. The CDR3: CASSYGTSNYGYTF. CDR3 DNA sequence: TGTGCCAGCAGTTACGGGACATCTAACTATGGCTACACCTTC.

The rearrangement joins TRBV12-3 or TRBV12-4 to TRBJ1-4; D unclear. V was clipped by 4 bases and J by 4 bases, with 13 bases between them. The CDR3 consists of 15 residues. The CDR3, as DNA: TGTGCCAGCAGTTCATCCTCCAGGCTTAATGAAAAACTGTTTTTT. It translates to CASSSSSRLNEKLFF.

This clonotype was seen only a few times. The CDR3 region has the DNA TGCGCCAGCAGCCAAGAGGAGGGAGCTTTCTATGGCTACACCTTC. Residues: CASSQEEGAFYGYTF. The chain employs TRBV4-1 and TRBJ1-2; D gene unclear. In germline, CDR1 is MGHRA, CDR2 YSYEKL. The CDR3 consists of 15 residues. V lost 0 bases, J lost 4 bases, and 12 bases lay in between.

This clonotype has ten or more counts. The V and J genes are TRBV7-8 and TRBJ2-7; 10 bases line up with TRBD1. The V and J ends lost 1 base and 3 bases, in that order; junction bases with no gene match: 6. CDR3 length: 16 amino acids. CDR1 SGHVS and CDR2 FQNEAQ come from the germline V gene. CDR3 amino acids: CASSLEGGTGVYEQYV. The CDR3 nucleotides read TGTGCCAGCAGCTTAGAAGGCGGGACAGGGGTCTACGAGCAGTACGTC.

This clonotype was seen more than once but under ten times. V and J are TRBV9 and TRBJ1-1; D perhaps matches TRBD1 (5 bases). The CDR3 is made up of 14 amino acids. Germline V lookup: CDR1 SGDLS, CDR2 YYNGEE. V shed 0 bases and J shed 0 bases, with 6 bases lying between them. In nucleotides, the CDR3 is TGTGCCAGCAGCGTAGGGACACTGAACACTGAAGCTTTCTTT. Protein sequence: CASSVGTLNTEAFF.

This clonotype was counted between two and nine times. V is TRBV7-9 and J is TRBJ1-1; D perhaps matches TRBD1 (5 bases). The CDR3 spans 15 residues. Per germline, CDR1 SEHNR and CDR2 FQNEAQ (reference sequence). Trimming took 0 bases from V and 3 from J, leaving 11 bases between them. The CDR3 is CASSLAGGWDTEAFF. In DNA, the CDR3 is TGTGCCAGCAGCTTAGCTGGGGGGTGGGACACTGAAGCTTTCTTT.

The DNA of the CDR3 is TGTGCCAGCTCACCACCGTTCGGGAGAATTAACACTGAAGCTTTCTTT. It translates to CASSPPFGRINTEAFF. This chain uses TRBV18 with TRBJ1-1; D unresolved. V was trimmed by 0 bases and J by 2 bases, leaving 13 bases between them. There are 16 residues in the CDR3. Germline loops: CDR1 KGHSH, CDR2 LQKENI.

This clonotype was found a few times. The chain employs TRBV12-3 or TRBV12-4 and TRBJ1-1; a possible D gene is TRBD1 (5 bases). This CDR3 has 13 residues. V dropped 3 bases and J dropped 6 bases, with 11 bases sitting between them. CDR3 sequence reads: CASSFSSTAEAFF. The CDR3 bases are TGTGCCAGCAGTTTCTCCTCGACAGCTGAAGCTTTCTTT.

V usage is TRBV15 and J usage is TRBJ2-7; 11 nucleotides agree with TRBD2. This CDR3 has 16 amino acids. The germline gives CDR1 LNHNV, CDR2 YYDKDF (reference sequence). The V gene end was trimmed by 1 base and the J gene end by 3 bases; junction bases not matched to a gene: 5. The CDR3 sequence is CATSRGVAGGNYEQYF. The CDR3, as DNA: TGTGCCACCAGCAGAGGGGTAGCGGGGGGGAACTACGAGCAGTACTTC.

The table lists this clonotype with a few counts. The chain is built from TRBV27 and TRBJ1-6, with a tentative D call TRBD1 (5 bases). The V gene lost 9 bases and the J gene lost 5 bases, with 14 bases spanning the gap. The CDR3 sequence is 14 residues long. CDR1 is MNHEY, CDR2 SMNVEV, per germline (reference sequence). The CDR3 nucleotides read TGTGCCAGTACCGGGGGGAACCATAATTCACCCCTCCACTTT. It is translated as CASTGGNHNSPLHF.

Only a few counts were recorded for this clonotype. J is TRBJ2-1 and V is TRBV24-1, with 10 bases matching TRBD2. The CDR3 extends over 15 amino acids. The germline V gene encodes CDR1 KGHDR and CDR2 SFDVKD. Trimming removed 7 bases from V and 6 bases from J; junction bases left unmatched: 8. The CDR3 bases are TGTGCCACCAGCCCTCTAGCGGGAGCTGGCAATGAGCAGTTCTTC. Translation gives CATSPLAGAGNEQFF.

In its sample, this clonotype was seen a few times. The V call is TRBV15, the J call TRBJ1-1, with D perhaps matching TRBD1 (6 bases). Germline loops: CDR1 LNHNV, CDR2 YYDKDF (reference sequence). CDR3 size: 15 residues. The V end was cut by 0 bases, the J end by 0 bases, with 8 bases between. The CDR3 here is CATSRDQGMNTEAFF. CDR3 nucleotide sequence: TGTGCCACCAGCAGAGACCAGGGGATGAACACTGAAGCTTTCTTT.

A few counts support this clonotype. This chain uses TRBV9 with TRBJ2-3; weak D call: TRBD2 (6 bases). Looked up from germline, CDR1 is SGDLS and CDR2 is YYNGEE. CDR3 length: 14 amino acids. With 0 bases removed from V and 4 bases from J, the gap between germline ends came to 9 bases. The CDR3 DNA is TGTGCCAGCAGCGTAGGGGAGGTTTCAGATACGCAGTATTTT. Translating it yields CASSVGEVSDTQYF.

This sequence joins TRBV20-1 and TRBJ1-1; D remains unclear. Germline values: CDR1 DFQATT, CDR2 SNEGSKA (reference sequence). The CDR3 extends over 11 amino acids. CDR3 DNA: TGCAGAGCGATTGGGAACACTGAAGCTTTCTTT. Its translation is CRAIGNTEAFF.

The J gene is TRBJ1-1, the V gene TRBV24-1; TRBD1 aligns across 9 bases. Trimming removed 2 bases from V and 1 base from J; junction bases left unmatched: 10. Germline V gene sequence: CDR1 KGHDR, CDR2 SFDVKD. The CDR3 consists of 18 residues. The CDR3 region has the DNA TGTGCCACCAGTGATTCGAATCCGGACAGGGGTGCGAACACTGAAGCTTTCTTT. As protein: CATSDSNPDRGANTEAFF.